This record covers a single TCR beta chain. Its antigen is not identified. This entry is derived from a study of cytomegalovirus exposure and HLA in healthy donors. Turning to the study itself: It was reported in a later analysis that the same platform had been used for the 90 to 150 validation repertoires as for the approximately 700 first-cohort repertoires.

The length of the CDR3 is 15 residues. In germline, CDR1 is LNHDA, CDR2 SQIVND (reference sequence). Trimming took 1 base from V and 0 from J, leaving 6 bases between them. TCRdb's copy holds only in-frame clones and misses some; the assay was immunoSEQ multiplex PCR. This sample has some 160,000 clones, with approximately 93% found just once. Study-level results: Associated with cytomegalovirus, according to the listing, were 150 to 200 TCR beta chains. Generally TCR sequences proved uncommon, though certain public TCRs appeared in numerous donors.

Sequencing was done on a sample of PBMCs. The receptor comes from a man between 18 and 29 years old in good health and CMV-seronegative. V gene TRBV19 combines with J gene TRBJ2-2; D ambiguous. CDR3 amino acids: CASSIASANTGELFF. The CDR3 bases are TGTGCCAGTAGTATAGCCAGCGCGAACACCGGGGAGCTGTTTTTT.